Shown below are 7 T cell receptor beta chains from a single sample sequenced in a study of blood T cell repertoires in COVID-19. Profiling relied on immunoSEQ multiplex PCR, and the TCRdb table lists in-frame clones only, not all of them. The table lists roughly 500,000 clones, 88% of them singletons, with 1.5% to 2% in the top ten. Sequenced input: PBMCs or T cells enriched from blood (not recorded which). The receptors stem from a woman in her 40s who had recovered from COVID-19.

The J gene is TRBJ1-2, the V gene TRBV3-1 (or the pseudogene TRBV3-2), with 7 bases that match TRBD1. In germline, CDR1 is LGHDT, CDR2 YNNKEL (reference sequence). The CDR3 contains 15 residues. With 3 bases clipped from V and 4 bases from J, the junction kept 8 bases outside the gene matches. The CDR3 DNA reads TGTGCCAGCAGCCACCACGACAGGGCGGCCTATGGCTACACCTTC. It is translated as CASSHHDRAAYGYTF.

This chain uses TRBV19 with TRBJ2-3, with 8 positions matching TRBD2. The length of the CDR3 is 17 residues. J gave up 7 bases and V 4 bases, and 16 bases lay outside the gene matches. Per germline, CDR1 LNHDA and CDR2 SQIVND (reference sequence). CDR3 sequence (DNA): TGTGCCAGTAGTAGCTTTAGCGGGACGAGCACGATGCATACGCAGTATTTT. Its translation: CASSSFSGTSTMHTQYF.

This sequence joins TRBV14 and TRBJ2-5; TRBD1 agrees at 9 bases. Germline V gene data show CDR1 as SGHDN and CDR2 as FVKESK. Trimming at V came to 2 bases and at J to 5 bases, leaving 3 bases not matched to a gene. CDR3 length: 14 residues. The CDR3 is CASSQWGQGETQYF. The CDR3, as DNA: TGTGCCAGCAGCCAATGGGGACAGGGTGAGACCCAGTACTTC.

This chain uses TRBV6-2 or TRBV6-3 with TRBJ1-6; 7 nucleotides match TRBD1. The CDR3 sequence is 16 residues long. CDR1 and CDR2 (germline): MNHEY, SVGEGT. V lost 1 base and J lost 4; bases outside the gene matches: 4. This CDR3 is CASSYFSRGYNSPLHF. Here the CDR3 DNA reads TGTGCCAGCAGTTACTTCAGCAGGGGGTATAATTCACCCCTCCACTTT.

J is TRBJ1-5 and V is TRBV19, with D unclear. CDR3 size: 13 residues. Trimming left V 2 bases short and J 7 bases short, with 9 bases between. Germline V gene sequence: CDR1 LNHDA, CDR2 SQIVND (reference sequence). The CDR3 reads CASSIQVRQPQHF. The CDR3 nucleotides are TGTGCCAGTAGTATACAAGTACGGCAGCCCCAGCATTTT. Supplemented by reference TRBV19 and TRBJ1-5, the full variable domain reads DGGITQSPKYLFRKEGQNVTLSCEQNLNHDAMYWYRQDPGQGLRLIYYSQIVNDFQKGDIAEGYSVSREKKESFPLTVTSAQKNPTAFYLCASSIQVRQPQHFGDGTRLSIL.

This rearrangement joins TRBV6-5 to TRBJ2-7; D not resolved. Deletions cut 5 bases from V and 3 bases from J, with 8 bases between. Germline loops: CDR1 MNHEY, CDR2 SVGAGI. The CDR3 totals 12 residues. In nucleotides, the CDR3 is TGTGCCAGCAGTCCTAGTGACTACGAGCAGTACTTC. It yields the protein CASSPSDYEQYF.

The J gene is TRBJ1-3, the V gene TRBV7-2, with D uncertain. Germline CDR1 reads SGHTA; CDR2 reads FQGNSA. This CDR3 spans 15 amino acids. The V end was cut by 4 bases, the J end by 2 bases, with 12 bases between. The CDR3 DNA is TGTGCCAGCAGCTCGCGCGGATCCACTGGAAACACCATATATTTT. Encoded protein: CASSSRGSTGNTIYF.